The subject of this entry is one T cell receptor beta chain. Antigen unknown. Whole-study results and caveats: Tumor memory CD4+ T cell TCR gene usage clustered with blood and lymph node memory CD4+ cells and lymph node naive CD4+ cells.

The CDR3 is 14 amino acids. Per the germline V gene, CDR1 is SGHTA and CDR2 is FQGNSA. Trimming took off 5 bases at V and 5 bases at J, with 16 bases between the two ends. Full-length variable regions came from constant-region reverse primers plus semi-nested Nested Universal Primer A PCR. TCRdb reprocessed the 5' RACE reads with MiXCR, giving one entry per CDR3 protein. This table has 60,000 to 65,000 distinct CDR3 sequences, around a fifth appearing once. The sample taken for sequencing was memory CD4+ T cells sorted from a lymph node. The subset here: memory CD4+ T cells, CD4+CD45RO+CD25-. The source of this sequence is a female donor with breast cancer. The J gene is TRBJ2-7, the V gene TRBV7-2, with unresolved D. The CDR3 region has the DNA TGTGCCAGCAGCCCTACCCCAGCTGGGGACGAGCAGTACTTC. Translating gives CASSPTPAGDEQYF.